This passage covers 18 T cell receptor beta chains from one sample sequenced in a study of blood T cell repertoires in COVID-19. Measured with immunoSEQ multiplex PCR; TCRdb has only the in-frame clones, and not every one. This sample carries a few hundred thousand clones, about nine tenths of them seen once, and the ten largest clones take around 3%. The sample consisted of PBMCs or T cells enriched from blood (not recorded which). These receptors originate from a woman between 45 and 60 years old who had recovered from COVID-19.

CDR3 loop: CASRVRGPNTEAFF. The CDR3, as DNA: TGTGCCAGCAGAGTTCGTGGGCCGAACACTGAAGCTTTCTTT. The chain employs TRBV7-9 and TRBJ1-1; D remains ambiguous. This CDR3 is built from 14 residues. V gave up 6 bases and J gave up 1 base, with 12 bases separating them. Germline CDR1 SEHNR, CDR2 FQNEAQ (reference sequence). The full variable domain, with the rest looked up from reference TRBV7-9 and TRBJ1-1, is DTGVSQNPRHKITKRGQNVTFRCDPISEHNRLYWYRQTLGQGPEFLTYFQNEAQLEKSRLLSDRFSAERPKGSFSTLEIQRTEQGDSAMYLCASRVRGPNTEAFFGQGTRLTVV.

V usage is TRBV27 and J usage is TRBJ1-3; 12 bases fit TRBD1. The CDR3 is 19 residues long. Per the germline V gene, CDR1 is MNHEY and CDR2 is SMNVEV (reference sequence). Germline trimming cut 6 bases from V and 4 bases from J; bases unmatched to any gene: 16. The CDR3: CASSPGTPGTGGEGNTIYF. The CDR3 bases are TGTGCCAGCAGCCCCGGAACCCCCGGGACAGGGGGCGAGGGAAACACCATATATTTT.

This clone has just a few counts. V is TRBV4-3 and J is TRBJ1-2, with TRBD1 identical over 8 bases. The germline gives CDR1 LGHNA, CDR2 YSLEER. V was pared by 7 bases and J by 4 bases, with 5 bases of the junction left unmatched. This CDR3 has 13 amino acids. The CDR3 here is CASTMDRAYGYTF. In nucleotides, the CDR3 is TGCGCCAGCACGATGGACAGGGCCTATGGCTACACCTTC.

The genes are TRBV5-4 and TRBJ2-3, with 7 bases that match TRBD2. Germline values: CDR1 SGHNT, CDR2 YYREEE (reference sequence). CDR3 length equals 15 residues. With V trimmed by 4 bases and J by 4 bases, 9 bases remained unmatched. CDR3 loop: CASSGAGDWADTQYF. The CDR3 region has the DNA TGTGCCAGCAGCGGTGCGGGAGATTGGGCAGATACGCAGTATTTT. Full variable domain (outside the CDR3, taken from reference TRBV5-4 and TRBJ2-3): ETGVTQSPTHLIKTRGQQVTLRCSSQSGHNTVSWYQQALGQGPQFIFQYYREEENGRGNFPPRFSGLQFPNYSSELNVNALELDDSALYLCASSGAGDWADTQYFGPGTRLTVL.

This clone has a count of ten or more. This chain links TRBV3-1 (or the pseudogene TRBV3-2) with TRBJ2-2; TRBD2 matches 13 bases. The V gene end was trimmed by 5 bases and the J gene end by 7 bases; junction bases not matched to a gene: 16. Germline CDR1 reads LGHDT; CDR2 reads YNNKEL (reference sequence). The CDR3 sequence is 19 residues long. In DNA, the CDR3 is TGTGCCAGCAGCGCTCGTCCGGGACTAGCGGGATCCCGGGTCGGGGAGCTGTTTTTT. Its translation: CASSARPGLAGSRVGELFF.

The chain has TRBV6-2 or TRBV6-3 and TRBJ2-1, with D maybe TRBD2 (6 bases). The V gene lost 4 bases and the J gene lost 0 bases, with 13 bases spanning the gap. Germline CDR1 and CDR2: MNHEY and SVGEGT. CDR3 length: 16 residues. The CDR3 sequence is CASSSPGRDSYNEQFF. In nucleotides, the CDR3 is TGTGCCAGCAGTTCCCCCGGGCGGGACTCCTACAATGAGCAGTTCTTC.

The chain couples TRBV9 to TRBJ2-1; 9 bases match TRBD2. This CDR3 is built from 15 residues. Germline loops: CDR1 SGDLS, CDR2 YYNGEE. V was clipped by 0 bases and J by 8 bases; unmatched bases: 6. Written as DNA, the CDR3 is TGTGCCAGCAGCGTAGCCGTGGGGACTAGCCATGAGCAGTTCTTC. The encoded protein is CASSVAVGTSHEQFF.

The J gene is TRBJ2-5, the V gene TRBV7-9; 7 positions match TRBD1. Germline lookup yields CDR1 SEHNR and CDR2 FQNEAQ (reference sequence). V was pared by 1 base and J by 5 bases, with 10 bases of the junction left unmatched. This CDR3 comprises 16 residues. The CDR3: CASSLGRDSFSETQYF. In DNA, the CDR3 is TGTGCCAGCAGCTTAGGTCGGGACAGCTTCTCGGAGACCCAGTACTTC.

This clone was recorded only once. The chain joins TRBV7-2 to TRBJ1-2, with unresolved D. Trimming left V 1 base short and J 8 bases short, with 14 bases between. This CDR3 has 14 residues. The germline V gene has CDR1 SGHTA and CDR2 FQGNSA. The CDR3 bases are TGTGCCAGCAGCTTAGGGGGAGGTTTTCGCGGCTACACCTTC. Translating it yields CASSLGGGFRGYTF.

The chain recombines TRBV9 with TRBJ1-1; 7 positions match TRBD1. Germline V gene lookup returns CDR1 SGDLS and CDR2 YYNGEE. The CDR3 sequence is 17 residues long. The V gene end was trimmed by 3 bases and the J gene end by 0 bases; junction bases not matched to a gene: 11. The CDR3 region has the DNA TGTGCCAGCAGCGCCTATGGACAGGCTTCGATGAACACTGAAGCTTTCTTT. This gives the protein CASSAYGQASMNTEAFF.

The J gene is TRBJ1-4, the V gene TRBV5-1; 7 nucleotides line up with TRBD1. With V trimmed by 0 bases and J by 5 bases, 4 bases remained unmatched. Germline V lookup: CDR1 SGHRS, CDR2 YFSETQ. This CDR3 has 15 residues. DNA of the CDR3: TGCGCCAGCAGCTTGGCTGCAGGGGGAAATGAAAAACTGTTTTTT. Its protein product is CASSLAAGGNEKLFF.

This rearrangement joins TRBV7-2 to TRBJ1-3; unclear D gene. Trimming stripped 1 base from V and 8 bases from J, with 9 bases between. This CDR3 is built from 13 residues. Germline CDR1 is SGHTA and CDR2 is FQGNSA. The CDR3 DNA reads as TGTGCCAGCAGCTTAGTCTGGGAGGACACCATATATTTT. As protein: CASSLVWEDTIYF. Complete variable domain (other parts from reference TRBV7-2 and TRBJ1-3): GAGVSQSPSNKVTEKGKDVELRCDPISGHTALYWYRQSLGQGLEFLIYFQGNSAPDKSGLPSDRFSAERTGGSVSTLTIQRTQQEDSAVYLCASSLVWEDTIYFGEGSWLTVV.

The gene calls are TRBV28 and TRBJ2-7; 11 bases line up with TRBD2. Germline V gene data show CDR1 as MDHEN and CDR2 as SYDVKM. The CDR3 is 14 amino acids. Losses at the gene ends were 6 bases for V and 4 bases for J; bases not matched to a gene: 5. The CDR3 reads CASRASGGLYEQYF. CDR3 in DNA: TGTGCCAGCAGAGCTAGCGGGGGGTTGTACGAGCAGTACTTC.

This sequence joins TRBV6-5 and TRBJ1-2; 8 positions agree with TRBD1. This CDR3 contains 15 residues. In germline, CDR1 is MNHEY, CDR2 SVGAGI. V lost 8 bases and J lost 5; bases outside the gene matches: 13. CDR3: CASARSGTGFYGYTF. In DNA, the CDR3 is TGTGCCAGCGCACGGTCCGGGACAGGATTTTATGGCTACACCTTC.

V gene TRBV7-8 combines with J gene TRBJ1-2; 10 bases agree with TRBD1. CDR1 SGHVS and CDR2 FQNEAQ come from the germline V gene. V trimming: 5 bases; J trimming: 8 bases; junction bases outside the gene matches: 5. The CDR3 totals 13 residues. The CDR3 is CASSAGTGDGYTF. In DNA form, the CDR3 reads TGTGCCAGCAGCGCCGGGACAGGGGACGGCTACACCTTC. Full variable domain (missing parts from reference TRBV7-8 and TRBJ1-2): GAGVSQSPRYKVAKRGQDVALRCDPISGHVSLFWYQQALGQGPEFLTYFQNEAQLDKSGLPSDRFFAERPEGSVSTLKIQRTQQEDSAVYLCASSAGTGDGYTFGSGTRLTVV.

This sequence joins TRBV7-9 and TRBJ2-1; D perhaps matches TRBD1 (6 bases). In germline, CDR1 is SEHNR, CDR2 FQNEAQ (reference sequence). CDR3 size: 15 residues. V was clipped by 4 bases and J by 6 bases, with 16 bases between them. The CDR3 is CASSYSGTPGNEQFF. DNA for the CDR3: TGTGCCAGCAGCTACTCCGGGACACCAGGCAATGAGCAGTTCTTC.

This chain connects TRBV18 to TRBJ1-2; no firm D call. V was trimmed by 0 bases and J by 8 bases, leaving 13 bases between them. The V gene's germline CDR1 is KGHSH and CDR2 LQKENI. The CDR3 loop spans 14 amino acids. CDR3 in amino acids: CASSPPSKRGGYTF. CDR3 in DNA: TGTGCCAGCTCACCACCGTCCAAGCGTGGAGGCTACACCTTC.

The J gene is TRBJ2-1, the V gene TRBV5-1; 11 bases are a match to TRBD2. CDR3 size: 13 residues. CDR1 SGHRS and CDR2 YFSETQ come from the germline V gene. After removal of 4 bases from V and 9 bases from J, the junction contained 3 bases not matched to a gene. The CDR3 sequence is CASSLGLAGEQFF. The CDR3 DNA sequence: TGCGCCAGCAGCCTCGGACTAGCGGGTGAGCAGTTCTTC. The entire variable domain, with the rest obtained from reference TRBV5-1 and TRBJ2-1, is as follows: KAGVTQTPRYLIKTRGQQVTLSCSPISGHRSVSWYQQTPGQGLQFLFEYFSETQRNKGNFPGRFSGRQFSNSRSEMNVSTLELGDSALYLCASSLGLAGEQFFGPGTRLTVL.